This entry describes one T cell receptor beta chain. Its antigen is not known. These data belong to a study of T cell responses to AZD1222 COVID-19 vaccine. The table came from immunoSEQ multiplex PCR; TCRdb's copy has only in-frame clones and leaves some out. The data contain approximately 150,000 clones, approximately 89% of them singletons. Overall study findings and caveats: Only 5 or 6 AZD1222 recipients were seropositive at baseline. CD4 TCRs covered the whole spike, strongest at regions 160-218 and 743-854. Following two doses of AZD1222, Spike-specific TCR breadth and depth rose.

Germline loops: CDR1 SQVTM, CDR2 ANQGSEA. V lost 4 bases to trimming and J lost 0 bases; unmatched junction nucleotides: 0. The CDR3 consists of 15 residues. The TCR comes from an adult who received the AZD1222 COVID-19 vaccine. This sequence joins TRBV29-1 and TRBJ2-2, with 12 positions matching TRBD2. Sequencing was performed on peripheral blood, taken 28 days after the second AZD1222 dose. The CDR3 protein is CSVGLAGANTGELFF. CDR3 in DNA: TGCAGCGTTGGACTAGCGGGGGCGAACACCGGGGAGCTGTTTTTT.